Listed below are T cell receptor beta chains from one sample, sequenced in a study of identical twins. TCRdb ran MiXCR on the 5' RACE reads and lists one entry per CDR3 protein. Of hundreds of thousands of distinct CDR3 sequences in the sample, roughly an eighth are singletons; the top ten hold 6% to 9%. These data are also associated with another study on yellow fever vaccine responses in identical twins.

The sequenced sample consisted of CD8+ T cells sorted from blood. These TCRs come from a woman aged 18-29 years in good health. The conserved cysteine and the conserved F or W are not part of the CDR3 here. Rows give clone size only sometimes, using once, few, many, or a class for an expanded clone.

j_gene,abundance,v_gene,CDR3aa
TRBJ2-1,few,TRBV7-3,ASSTSLSSYNEQF
TRBJ2-7,NA,TRBV10-3,AISDVYEQY
TRBJ2-3,NA,TRBV27,ASSLWSGKDTQY
TRBJ2-5,NA,TRBV2,ASRRVPGETQY
TRBJ2-5,NA,TRBV3-1,ASSQDLNRGETQY
TRBJ1-2,few,TRBV7-8,ASSLLGEGYT
TRBJ1-1,few,TRBV7-9,ASSLAAAGNTEAF
TRBJ2-3,few,TRBV13,ASSLSAGGGQY
TRBJ2-7,NA,TRBV20-1,SARDQLTSGPYEQY
TRBJ1-4,few,TRBV7-9,ASSSTGGSREKLF
TRBJ1-2,NA,TRBV20-1,SPAGTGGYYGYT
TRBJ2-1,NA,TRBV11-2,ASSFFSADNEQF
TRBJ2-2,many,TRBV15,ATSRDLSGIGTGELF
TRBJ2-1,NA,TRBV27,ASSLLGSQAYNEQF
TRBJ1-6,few,TRBV27,ATSAHVSSYNSPLH
TRBJ2-2,few,TRBV5-6,ASSLTVLGGELF
TRBJ2-5,NA,TRBV20-1,SPFGEETQY
TRBJ1-5,NA,TRBV28,ASRTAGLGQPQH
TRBJ1-1,many,TRBV12-3/TRBV12-4,ASRSIRDGAF
TRBJ2-3,few,TRBV9,ASSVDLAGTSTDTQY
TRBJ2-3,NA,TRBV29-1,SVEGLDFRIETSTDTQY
TRBJ2-5,few,TRBV11-2,ASSLVSGRETQY
TRBJ2-7,few,TRBV20-1,SATQGREQY
TRBJ2-7,few,TRBV7-9,ASSLVGQTYEQY
TRBJ2-1,NA,TRBV25-1,ASSDGLAGARHNEQF
TRBJ1-2,many,TRBV7-9,ASSLAGLGGYT
TRBJ2-7,NA,TRBV12-3/TRBV12-4,ASSSPGQGMHEQY
TRBJ1-1,few,TRBV28,ASSFSRGGEAF
TRBJ2-3,NA,TRBV4-1,ASSQGWGGAEDTQY
TRBJ2-7,NA,TRBV7-9,ASSLVSGRSGEQY
TRBJ2-7,NA,TRBV5-1,ASSTDYYEQY
TRBJ2-7,NA,TRBV7-9,ASSALAGGSVEQY
TRBJ2-1,NA,TRBV10-2,ASSFSGETYNEQF
TRBJ2-7,NA,TRBV5-1,ASSLGSSGRASYEQY
TRBJ2-7,NA,TRBV28,ASSPQGTLDEQY
TRBJ2-1,many,TRBV14,ASSPPQAPYNEQF
TRBJ2-7,many,TRBV7-8,ASSRDPSEQY
TRBJ2-2,few,TRBV25-1,ASNKDSVGELF
TRBJ1-1,few,TRBV7-7,ASSLSLWTEAF
TRBJ2-1,NA,TRBV27,ASTSGGPYNEQF
TRBJ2-1,many,TRBV28,ASSLTSGRSYNEQF
TRBJ2-3,few,TRBV28,ASSLTSGVDTQY
TRBJ2-5,NA,TRBV27,ASSVAGPEYQETQY
TRBJ2-1,many,TRBV3-1,ASSQGLDDPRGNEQF
TRBJ2-1,NA,TRBV12-3/TRBV12-4,ASSLVLRENEQF
TRBJ2-1,few,TRBV5-6,ASSLLWDSTPSNEQF
TRBJ2-7,NA,TRBV12-3/TRBV12-4,ASSLKGLRPYEQY
TRBJ1-2,NA,TRBV12-3/TRBV12-4,ASILLQGQYYGYT
TRBJ2-1,many,TRBV20-1,SAPGRISYNEQF
TRBJ2-2,NA,TRBV2,ASSEGGELF
TRBJ1-5,few,TRBV6-6,ASSYGNQPQH
TRBJ2-3,NA,TRBV4-1,ASSQGGSGTDTQY
TRBJ1-4,many,TRBV4-1,ASSQVSSEEKLF
TRBJ2-7,few,TRBV2,ASIPGLARDYEQY
TRBJ2-7,NA,TRBV5-1,ASSLEIAGASEQY